The next 6 T cell receptor beta chains were all read from a single sample in a study of blood T cell repertoires in COVID-19. Clones were sequenced by immunoSEQ multiplex PCR, and TCRdb holds only the in-frame ones, with some missing. Among around 250,000 clones, roughly 90% were seen once, and the ten largest hold roughly 2%. The specimen sequenced was peripheral blood. The receptors were sampled from a woman aged 55-69 years with COVID-19, enrolled during active disease.

This clone was counted between two and nine times. This chain uses TRBV19 with TRBJ1-3; 10 bases line up with TRBD1. V gave up 8 bases and J gave up 2 bases; unmatched junction bases: 6. Looked up from germline, CDR1 is LNHDA and CDR2 is SQIVND (reference sequence). CDR3 size: 15 residues. CDR3 DNA: TGTGCCAGTTGGAGGGACAGGGGCCCTGGAAACACCATATATTTT. It is translated as CASWRDRGPGNTIYF.

This sequence joins TRBV10-3 and TRBJ1-1; TRBD1 aligns across 8 bases. Trimming cost V 4 bases and J 1 base; bases outside gene matches: 5. CDR3 length equals 15 residues. Germline lookup yields CDR1 ENHRY and CDR2 SYGVKD. The DNA for the CDR3 is TGTGCCATCAGTGGTGGCAGGGGGCCGAACACTGAAGCTTTCTTT. It is translated as CAISGGRGPNTEAFF.

DNA of the CDR3: TGTGCCAGCAGCCCTCGGACAGGAAGTACCGGGGAGCTGTTTTTT. Protein sequence: CASSPRTGSTGELFF. The chain recombines TRBV7-6 with TRBJ2-2; 7 bases map to TRBD1. Germline lookup yields CDR1 SGHVS and CDR2 FNYEAQ. There are 15 residues in the CDR3. Unmatched junction bases numbered 8, after V lost 5 bases and J lost 5 bases.

The genes are TRBV6-5 and TRBJ1-1, with a weak D call TRBD1 (5 bases). Germline CDR1 and CDR2: MNHEY and SVGAGI. The V end lost 10 bases, the J end lost 6 bases, and 15 bases lay between the germline ends. This CDR3 spans 12 amino acids. CDR3: CAIVRGGPEAFF. DNA for the CDR3: TGTGCCATCGTGAGGGGAGGGCCTGAAGCTTTCTTT.

About this clone itself: The same CDR3 can be traced to other DNA sequences in this sample. The J gene is TRBJ2-7, the V gene TRBV19; 7 bases are a match to TRBD2. CDR1 is LNHDA and CDR2 is SQIVND in the germline V gene (reference sequence). Unmatched junction bases numbered 0, after V lost 1 base and J lost 0 bases. The CDR3 totals 14 residues. The CDR3: CASSIGGGSYEQYF. The DNA for the CDR3 is TGTGCCAGTAGTATAGGCGGGGGCTCCTACGAGCAGTACTTC.

The CDR3 DNA is TGTGCCAGCAGCTTTTTCCCAGGGGACACTGAAGCTTTCTTT. It codes for CASSFFPGDTEAFF. This sequence joins TRBV7-8 and TRBJ1-1; weak D call: TRBD1 (6 bases). CDR1 and CDR2 (germline): SGHVS, FQNEAQ. V gave up 3 bases and J gave up 3 bases, with 11 bases separating them. CDR3 length: 14 amino acids.